This T cell receptor (beta chain) was captured in a study of blood T cell repertoires in COVID-19. Across under 25 US areas, participants ranged in age from roughly 18 to 95 years. Cohort allocation depended upon clinical history that participants reported. This table comes from immunoSEQ multiplex PCR, and its TCRdb copy is limited to in-frame clones, with some not included. Among some 410,000 clones listed, approximately 90% were seen once. The germline CDR1 and CDR2 sequences are KGHDR and SFDVKD. Losses at the gene ends were 3 bases for V and 4 bases for J; bases not matched to a gene: 5. The CDR3 runs 16 residues.

The sequenced material came from PBMCs or T cells enriched from blood (not recorded which). J is TRBJ2-3 and V is TRBV24-1, with 11 bases matching TRBD2. The receptor comes from a woman aged 25 to 39 with acute COVID-19. CDR3 in amino acids: CATSDPLLAGADTQYF. CDR3 nucleotide sequence: TGTGCCACCAGTGATCCCTTACTAGCGGGGGCAGATACGCAGTATTTT.